This TCR beta chain was obtained from a study of blood T cell repertoires in COVID-19. Study at large: Whether acute or convalescent, the COVID-19 samples came from the United States, Italy and Spain. Sources were T cells, B-cell-depleted T cells, or PBMCs; the material itself was cDNA or gDNA.

The CDR3 totals 16 residues. Trimming took 8 bases from V and 1 from J; bases not matched to a gene: 11. Germline-derived CDR1 and CDR2 are MNHEY and SMNVEV (reference sequence). Per the authors' pipeline: Amplification of reference gene primers was used by the study to estimate nucleated cell counts. Only in-frame clones appear in the TCRdb table, and some are missing; sequencing was by immunoSEQ multiplex PCR. V and J calls and clone size are copied from that table; D and trimming were computed from the DNA. The sample contains 200,000 to 250,000 clones, 89% of which appear only once. The clonotype originates from a man in his sixties who had recovered from COVID-19. The specimen sequenced was peripheral blood. The V and J genes are TRBV27 and TRBJ2-5; 9 bases match TRBD1. This chain's CDR3 is CASGEQGAGFQETQYF. In DNA form, the CDR3 reads TGTGCCAGCGGGGAACAGGGGGCGGGATTCCAAGAGACCCAGTACTTC.